This record covers a single T cell receptor beta chain. What this receptor recognizes is not known. No per-base quality is available; no much larger clone lies one base away. The germline V gene encodes CDR1 SGHTS and CDR2 YDEGEE. V sheds 0 bases and J sheds 0 bases, leaving 9 bases between their ends. The CDR3 has 16 amino acids, counting the end cysteine and phenylalanine. Only the CDR3 part of the read is kept: 48 bases, read in frame from the first base. Libraries came from PCR. DNA from cultured CD4+ T cells underwent TCR sequencing with the Oncomine TCR Beta short-read assay at the Johns Hopkins FTIC core. The QIAamp micro DNA kit was used to extract genomic DNA from the cultured CD4+ T cells. The Oncomine TCR Beta libraries from cultured CD4+ T cells were pooled using unique dual indexes and then sequenced on an Illumina iSeq 100. As for how the authors treated the data: Non-productive sequences were filtered out, and CDR3s that did not start with C, did not end with F or W, or were shorter than 7 amino acids were discarded. The MANAFEST web application identified antigen-specific clonotypes by comparing peptide-stimulated wells against reference wells and other culture wells. An FDR below 0.05, an odds ratio above 5, and a productive frequency above 0.1% in at least two of three replicate wells were required for clones to be considered positive. A clonotype was classed as cross-reactive if the clonotype showed significant expansion both in SARS-CoV-2 spike wells and in at least one common cold coronavirus spike condition. Using R version 3.6.1, CDR3 homology was evaluated through Levenshtein distances (stringdist) along with unrooted phylogenetic trees (ape). TCRdb cleaned the public reads at Q25 with fastp, built clones with MiXCR and kept in-frame beta chains. Each record represents a unique CDR3 protein, reported with the most common genes and DNA among its rows. None of the V and J calls come from the authors' own analysis; TCRdb made them. The sample profile shows 15,000 or so distinct CDR3 sequences; approximately 51% of them were found once. In total, the top ten clones hold more than 25% of the sample.

These data originate in a study of vaccination and CD4 T cells after COVID-19 (dated by TCRdb to 2022 to 2024). Describing the broader study: Convalescent patients had a positive SARS-CoV-2 result on nasal swab PCR, and of these patients, fewer than ten had mild disease and one had severe disease. The convalescent cohort comprised six males and four females, including two Hispanic individuals, seven Caucasians, two Asians and one multiracial person. Two doses of either the Pfizer-BioNTech BNT162b2 vaccine (n=8) or the Moderna mRNA-1273 vaccine (n=2) were administered to participants. Post-COVID blood samples were collected from convalescent patients a median of around 96 days after diagnosis, with a range of about 30 to 170 days. Post-vaccine blood samples were collected a median of approximately 72 days after the second vaccine dose, ranging from roughly 12 to 241 days. The cultures were stimulated with overlapping spike peptide pools from SARS-CoV-2 and from the common cold coronaviruses HCoV-NL63, HCoV-OC43 and HCoV-229E. In control cultures, a CEFX viral epitope pool was used as positive control, an HIV-1 Nef peptide pool was used as negative control, or no peptide was added. In approximately eleven COVID-19 convalescent patients and a handful of infection-naive healthy vaccine recipients, the spike-specific CD4+ TCR repertoire before mRNA vaccination was compared with the repertoire after mRNA vaccination. The paper's findings and limits, for the study overall: The median count of SARS-CoV-2-reactive clonotypes went up from 20 to 25 after infection to 30 to 40 after vaccination, although the change was not significant. Of the vaccine-specific clones in convalescent patients, 304 of 307, or nearly all, reacted only to SARS-CoV-2 spike and did not cross-react with common cold coronaviruses. Only a relatively small number of convalescent patients were included in the study, and early timepoints following natural infection were not analyzed. Among the post-vaccine SARS-CoV-2-reactive clones in convalescent patients, a median approximately 90% showed up only after vaccination, which suggests vaccine-specific priming.

Interpreted using the paper, the treatment or condition label stands for: roughly 10-day PBMC culture with coronavirus spike peptide pools or control peptides (ViraFEST assay). To expand antigen-specific T cells with peptide pools and then pick out the expanded clonotypes through TCR sequencing, the study relied on the ViraFEST assay. The positive SARS-CoV-2 PCR tests of the convalescent patients were dated from March to December 2020, before the Alpha, Beta and Delta variants emerged in the United States. PBMCs were cultured at about 2 million per well in IMDM supplemented with approximately 4.7% human AB serum and about 10 IU/ml IL-2, with approximately 9.2 ug/ml peptide pools added. Half of the culture medium was replaced with fresh IL-2-containing medium on days 3 and 7. Once the cells had been in culture for around ten days, the EasySep CD4+ T cell isolation kit was used to isolate CD4+ T cells by negative selection. Ficoll-Paque Plus gradient centrifugation was used to isolate PBMCs from whole blood, and the isolated PBMCs were then either used fresh or cryopreserved at -140C. Triplicate wells were generally used for each culture condition.

This sequence uses TRBV5-8 and TRBJ2-2, with the D gene not clear enough to name. The sequenced sample was cultured CD4+ T cells from blood, obtained after SARS-CoV-2 vaccination. The TCR sequence derives from a human donor with COVID-19. The sequenced DNA is TGTGCCAGCAGCTTGGTTGTAAACGCGAACACCGGGGAGCTGTTTTTT. The resulting protein is CASSLVVNANTGELFF.